This T cell receptor (beta chain) was obtained from a study of blood T cell repertoires in COVID-19. Across the study: Collection of acute and convalescent COVID-19 samples took place in the United States, Italy and Spain. Sources were T cells, B-cell-depleted T cells, or PBMCs; the material itself was cDNA or gDNA.

TCRdb's table, derived via immunoSEQ multiplex PCR, lists solely in-frame clones and lacks some. In the table there are 400,000 or so clones, roughly 90% of which are singletons. Enrolment of Seattle patients took place during active infection, and they were followed longitudinally. The CDR3 consists of 11 residues. Trimming took 1 base from V and 14 from J, leaving 11 bases between them. Germline CDR1 reads GTSNPN; CDR2 reads SVGIG (reference sequence). This TCR was recovered from a woman aged 40-49 years with COVID-19, enrolled during active disease. Sequences were obtained from peripheral blood. This chain connects TRBV30 to TRBJ1-4; no clear D gene. This chain's CDR3 is CAWSAKAGLFF. Written as DNA, the CDR3 is TGTGCCTGGAGTGCTAAGGCCGGGCTGTTTTTT.